These 17 T cell receptor beta chains originate from one sample sequenced in a study of Tregs in tolerant kidney transplant recipients. Here immunoSEQ multiplex PCR was the method, and the copy in TCRdb shows in-frame clones only, minus some. The sample carries some 74,000 clones, approximately 90% recorded once. The sequencing here drew on Tregs from blood, taken before the transplant. The receptor set was obtained from a human donor who received a combined kidney and bone marrow transplant.

The rearrangement joins TRBV30 to TRBJ2-5, with D perhaps given as TRBD1 or TRBD2 (6 bases each). Germline-derived CDR1 and CDR2 are GTSNPN and SVGIG (reference sequence). V shed 0 bases and J shed 2 bases, with 10 bases lying between them. The CDR3 is made up of 14 amino acids. The chain's CDR3 is CAWSVGGGQETQYF. As DNA, the CDR3 is TGTGCCTGGAGTGTAGGAGGGGGTCAAGAGACCCAGTACTTC.

V and J are TRBV4-2 and TRBJ2-1; D is unclear. The V gene's germline CDR1 is LGHNA and CDR2 YNFKEQ. CDR3 length: 15 residues. V gave up 1 base and J gave up 0 bases, with 7 bases separating them. The CDR3 region has the DNA TGTGCCAGCAGCCAAGCCAGGAGCTCCTACAATGAGCAGTTCTTC. Its translation: CASSQARSSYNEQFF.

The rearrangement uses TRBV15 and TRBJ2-7; a weak D match, TRBD2 (6 bases). V gave up 8 bases and J gave up 6 bases, with 17 bases separating them. The CDR3 loop spans 13 amino acids. Germline V lookup: CDR1 LNHNV, CDR2 YYDKDF (reference sequence). This CDR3 reads CATEGRGGGEQYF. The CDR3 bases are TGTGCCACCGAGGGAAGGGGAGGAGGCGAGCAGTACTTC.

J is TRBJ2-7 and V is TRBV27, with 7 bases lining up with TRBD1. The CDR3 spans 14 residues. With 6 bases clipped from V and 0 bases from J, the junction kept 5 bases outside the gene matches. CDR1 and CDR2 from the germline V gene are MNHEY and SMNVEV (reference sequence). The CDR3 loop reads CASRSTGSSYEQYF. The CDR3 region has the DNA TGTGCCAGCAGGTCGACAGGGAGCTCCTACGAGCAGTACTTC.

The gene calls are TRBV19 and TRBJ2-1, with 7 positions matching TRBD1. With V trimmed by 3 bases and J by 3 bases, 5 bases remained unmatched. CDR1 is LNHDA, CDR2 SQIVND, per germline (reference sequence). CDR3 length equals 15 residues. This CDR3 is CASSMTGSLYNEQFF. CDR3 sequence (DNA): TGTGCCAGTAGTATGACAGGGAGTCTCTACAATGAGCAGTTCTTC.

The CDR3 DNA follows: TGTGCCGGCGACTATCTTGACACAGATACGCAGTATTTT. It is translated as CAGDYLDTDTQYF. The chain carries TRBV30 and TRBJ2-3; a weak D match, TRBD2 (5 bases). Germline V lookup: CDR1 GTSNPN, CDR2 SVGIG (reference sequence). The CDR3 covers 13 residues. The V and J ends lost 8 bases and 2 bases respectively, with 14 bases between them. The complete variable domain, with remaining parts taken from reference TRBV30 and TRBJ2-3, reads SQTIHQWPATLVQPVGSPLSLECTVEGTSNPNLYWYRQAAGRGLQLLFYSVGIGQISSEVPQNLSASRPQDRQFILSSKKLLLSDSGFYLCAGDYLDTDTQYFGPGTRLTVL.

The chain employs TRBV2 and TRBJ2-1; no clear D gene. CDR1 SNHLY and CDR2 FYNNEI come from the germline V gene. The length of the CDR3 is 12 residues. The V and J ends lost 2 bases and 9 bases respectively, with 8 bases between them. The CDR3 loop reads CASSEFGVEQFF. DNA of the CDR3: TGTGCCAGCAGTGAATTTGGGGTTGAGCAGTTCTTC.

The chain combines TRBV30 with TRBJ1-1, with D unresolved. The CDR3 runs to 13 residues. V was trimmed by 0 bases and J by 0 bases, leaving 5 bases between them. Germline V gives CDR1 GTSNPN, CDR2 SVGIG (reference sequence). Written as DNA, the CDR3 is TGTGCCTGGAGTGTGGGCATGAACACTGAAGCTTTCTTT. This sequence encodes CAWSVGMNTEAFF.

This sequence joins TRBV2 and TRBJ1-6, with D uncertain. This CDR3 is built from 17 residues. Germline CDR1 and CDR2: SNHLY and FYNNEI. The germline V and J ends were trimmed by 3 bases and 0 bases, with 12 bases remaining between them. CDR3 loop: CASSDTITSSYNSPLHF. The CDR3 coding sequence is TGTGCCAGCAGTGATACAATTACTAGCTCCTATAATTCACCCCTCCACTTT.

The chain combines TRBV28 with TRBJ1-2; 8 bases agree with TRBD1. The CDR3 extends over 15 amino acids. Germline CDR1 MDHEN, CDR2 SYDVKM. V shed 2 bases and J 1 base; nucleotides not matched to a gene: 3. The CDR3 reads CASSLTGQGNYGYTF. DNA for the CDR3: TGTGCCAGCAGTTTAACCGGACAGGGTAACTATGGCTACACCTTC.

The genes are TRBV28 and TRBJ2-6, with D perhaps matching TRBD2 (6 bases). V was shortened by 4 bases and J by 2 bases, with 9 bases between the two germline ends. The CDR3 loop spans 15 amino acids. Germline CDR1 reads MDHEN; CDR2 reads SYDVKM. CDR3 sequence reads: CASSWGGTGANVLTF. The CDR3 DNA reads TGTGCCAGCAGTTGGGGCGGGACTGGGGCCAACGTCCTGACTTTC. Variable domain in full (rest from reference TRBV28 and TRBJ2-6): DVKVTQSSRYLVKRTGEKVFLECVQDMDHENMFWYRQDPGLGLRLIYFSYDVKMKEKGDIPEGYSVSREKKERFSLILESASTNQTSMYLCASSWGGTGANVLTFGAGSRLTVL.

The chain carries TRBV10-3 and TRBJ2-7; 8 bases are a match to TRBD2. The V gene's germline CDR1 is ENHRY and CDR2 SYGVKD. This CDR3 spans 14 amino acids. V was pared by 5 bases and J by 0 bases, with 3 bases of the junction left unmatched. The CDR3 sequence is CAISPTSGSYEQYF. In nucleotides, the CDR3 is TGTGCCATCAGTCCAACTAGCGGCTCCTACGAGCAGTACTTC.

V and J are TRBV7-9 and TRBJ1-1; D uncertain. This CDR3 is built from 14 residues. Trimming shortened V by 1 base and J by 2 bases, and 8 bases separated the two germline ends. Germline assignment: CDR1 SEHNR and CDR2 FQNEAQ (reference sequence). CDR3 DNA sequence: TGTGCCAGCAGCTTAGACCTTGAAAACACTGAAGCTTTCTTT. The encoded protein is CASSLDLENTEAFF.

The genes are TRBV19 and TRBJ2-2, with D perhaps TRBD1 (6 bases). Trimming left V 8 bases short and J 5 bases short, with 15 bases between. Germline V gives CDR1 LNHDA, CDR2 SQIVND (reference sequence). The CDR3 length is 14 residues. The DNA of the CDR3 is TGTGCCAGTGGACGACAGGTGGAGACCGGGGAGCTGTTTTTT. Amino acid sequence: CASGRQVETGELFF.

The chain has TRBV18 and TRBJ1-1; D is unclear. There are 15 residues in the CDR3. The V and J ends lost 4 bases and 4 bases respectively, with 16 bases between them. The germline V gene encodes CDR1 KGHSH and CDR2 LQKENI. This CDR3 is CASSLLERSSTEAFF. CDR3 sequence (DNA): TGTGCCAGCTCACTTTTGGAGAGGTCAAGCACTGAAGCTTTCTTT.

The chain recombines TRBV20-1 with TRBJ1-1; D ambiguous. The germline gives CDR1 DFQATT, CDR2 SNEGSKA (reference sequence). The germline V and J ends were trimmed by 6 bases and 0 bases, with 5 bases remaining between them. This CDR3 is 11 amino acids long. For the CDR3, the DNA is TGCAGTGCCGAGCTGAACACTGAAGCTTTCTTT. It is translated as CSAELNTEAFF.

The CDR3 nucleotides read TGTGCCAGTAGTCCTAGGGGACAGGCACGGAGAAATCAGCCCCAGCATTTT. Its protein is CASSPRGQARRNQPQHF. J is TRBJ1-5 and V is TRBV19; the match to TRBD1 covers 8 bases. The CDR3 runs 17 residues. Germline-derived CDR1 and CDR2 are LNHDA and SQIVND (reference sequence). V lost 5 bases to trimming and J lost 4 bases; unmatched junction nucleotides: 13. The full variable domain, with the rest looked up from reference TRBV19 and TRBJ1-5, is DGGITQSPKYLFRKEGQNVTLSCEQNLNHDAMYWYRQDPGQGLRLIYYSQIVNDFQKGDIAEGYSVSREKKESFPLTVTSAQKNPTAFYLCASSPRGQARRNQPQHFGDGTRLSIL.